The present TCR beta chain was sequenced within a study of CD8 T cells in ankylosing spondylitis. MiXCR, applied by TCRdb to the 5' RACE reads, yields one record per CDR3 protein. The sample yields roughly 100,000 distinct CDR3 sequences, 24% seen once. Study observations and caveats: Within matched ankylosing spondylitis synovial fluid, disease-linked clones were reportedly significantly enriched.

This clonotype was detected a few times. The target antigen is unknown. This receptor was identified in a male donor with ankylosing spondylitis. Material: synovial fluid, either unsorted or a sorted T cell fraction (not recorded which).

Here the CDR3 DNA reads TGTGCCAGCAGCCTGCGTGGTAAGGGGGACCAGTACGTC. Translation gives CASSLRGKGDQYV. The rearrangement links TRBV13 to TRBJ2-7; TRBD1 might be the D (6 bases). The CDR3 contains 13 residues. Trimming left V 5 bases short and J 10 bases short, with 18 bases between. CDR1 and CDR2 (germline): PRHDT, FYEKMQ (reference sequence).